This TCR beta chain is drawn from a study of T-cell memory formation after mild COVID-19. Study details: Clustering of TCRs was largely donor specific.

The CDR3 contains 15 residues. Trimming took 5 bases from V and 6 from J; bases not matched to a gene: 8. CDR1 is MDHEN and CDR2 is SYDVKM in the germline V gene. With regard to this clonotype: Its target is not known.

Study findings and constraints: Some responding clones appeared in pre-infection memory, suggesting cross-reactive memory joined. Largely, contracting CD4+ clones fell within CM and EM, and contracting CD8+ clones within EMRA. Later expanders leaned CD4+, whereas day 15 to 85 contracting clones were balanced CD4/CD8.

TCRdb processed the 5' RACE reads anew with MiXCR; each CDR3 protein has one entry. The sample holds roughly 350,000 distinct CDR3 sequences, roughly 15% seen once. This clonotype originated in a young man who had mild COVID-19 (a few samples of this study predate the infection). Cell type and time point are not known. Sequenced: PBMCs or a T cell subset sorted from them (not recorded which). The chain is built from TRBV28 and TRBJ2-2, with TRBD1 matching 8 bases. The CDR3 sequence is CASSPGDRLAGELFF. The DNA of the CDR3 is TGTGCCAGCAGTCCTGGGGACAGGCTCGCCGGGGAGCTGTTTTTT.